This T cell receptor (beta chain) emerged from a study of T cell repertoires in cytomegalovirus infection. Regarding the study as a whole: Totalled public TCR beta family frequency picked out people who carried CMV plus the relevant HLA. HLA-C-restricted TCR beta clonotypes specific for CMV led the ex vivo response.

V lost 3 bases and J lost 5, with 8 bases in between. Germline V gene data show CDR1 as LNHDA and CDR2 as SQIVND (reference sequence). The CDR3 extends over 13 amino acids. TCRdb analysed the reads with MiXCR anew, one entry per CDR3 protein. The sample consists of 250,000 or so distinct CDR3 sequences, over 15% of them appearing once. As for this clonotype: The target antigen is unknown.

The source of this sequence is a human donor in good health (CMV status not recorded). Some clones in this sample may be carry-over from other donors' samples. This rearrangement joins TRBV19 to TRBJ2-1; D gene ambiguous. Material for sequencing was CD8+ T cells from PBMCs. The CDR3, as DNA: TGTGCCAGTAGTATTATTGAAAACAATGAGCAGTTCTTC. Encoded protein: CASSIIENNEQFF.